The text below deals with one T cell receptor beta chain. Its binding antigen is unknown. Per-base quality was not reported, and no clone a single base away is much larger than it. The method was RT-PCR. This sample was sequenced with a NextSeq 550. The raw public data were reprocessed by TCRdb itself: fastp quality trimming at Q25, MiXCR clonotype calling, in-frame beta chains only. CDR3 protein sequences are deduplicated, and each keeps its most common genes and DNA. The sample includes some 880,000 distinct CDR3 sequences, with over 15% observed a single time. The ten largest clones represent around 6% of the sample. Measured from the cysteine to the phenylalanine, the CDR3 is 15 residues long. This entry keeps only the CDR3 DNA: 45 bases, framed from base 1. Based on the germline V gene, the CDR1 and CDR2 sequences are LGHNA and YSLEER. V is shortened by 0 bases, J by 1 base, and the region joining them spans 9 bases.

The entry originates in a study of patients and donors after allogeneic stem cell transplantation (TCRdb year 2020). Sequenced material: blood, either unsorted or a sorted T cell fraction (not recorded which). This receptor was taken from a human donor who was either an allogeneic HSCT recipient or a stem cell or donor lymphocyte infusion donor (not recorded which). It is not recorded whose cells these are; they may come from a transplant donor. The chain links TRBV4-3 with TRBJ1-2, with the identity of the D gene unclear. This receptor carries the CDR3 CASSQDLEYNYGYTF. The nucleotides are TGCGCCAGCAGCCAAGATTTGGAGTATAACTATGGCTACACCTTC.